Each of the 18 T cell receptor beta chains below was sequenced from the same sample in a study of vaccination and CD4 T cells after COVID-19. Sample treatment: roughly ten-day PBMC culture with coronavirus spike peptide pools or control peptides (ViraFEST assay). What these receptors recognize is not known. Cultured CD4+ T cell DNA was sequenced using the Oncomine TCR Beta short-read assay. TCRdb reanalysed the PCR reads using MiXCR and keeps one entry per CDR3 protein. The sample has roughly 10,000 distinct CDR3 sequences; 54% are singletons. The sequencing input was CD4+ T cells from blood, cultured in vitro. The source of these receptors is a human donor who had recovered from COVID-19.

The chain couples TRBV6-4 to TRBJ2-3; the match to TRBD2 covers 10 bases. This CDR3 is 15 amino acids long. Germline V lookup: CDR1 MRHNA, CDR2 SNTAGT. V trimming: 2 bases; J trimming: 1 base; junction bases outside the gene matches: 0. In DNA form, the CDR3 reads TGTGCCAGCAGTGACGGGACTAGCGGCACAGATACGCAGTATTTT. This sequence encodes CASSDGTSGTDTQYF.

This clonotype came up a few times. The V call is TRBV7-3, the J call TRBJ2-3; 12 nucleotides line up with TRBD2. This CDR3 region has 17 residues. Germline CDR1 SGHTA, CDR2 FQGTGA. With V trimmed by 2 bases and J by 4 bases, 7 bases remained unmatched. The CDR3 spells CASSLQAGTSGPDTQYF. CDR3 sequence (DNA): TGTGCCAGCAGCTTACAAGCCGGGACTAGCGGGCCAGATACGCAGTATTTT.

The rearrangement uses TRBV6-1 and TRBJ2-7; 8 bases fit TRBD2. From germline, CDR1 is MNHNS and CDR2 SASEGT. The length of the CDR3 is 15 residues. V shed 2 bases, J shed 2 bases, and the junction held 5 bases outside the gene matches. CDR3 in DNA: TGTGCCAGCAGTGAACAAGCGGGGGAGGCCTACGAGCAGTACTTC. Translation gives CASSEQAGEAYEQYF.

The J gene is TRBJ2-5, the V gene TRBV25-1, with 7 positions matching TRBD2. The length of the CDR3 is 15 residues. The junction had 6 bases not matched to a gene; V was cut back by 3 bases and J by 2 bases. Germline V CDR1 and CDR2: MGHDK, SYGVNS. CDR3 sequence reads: CASSDGLVRQETQYF. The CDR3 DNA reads TGTGCCAGCAGTGATGGACTAGTCAGGCAAGAGACCCAGTACTTC.

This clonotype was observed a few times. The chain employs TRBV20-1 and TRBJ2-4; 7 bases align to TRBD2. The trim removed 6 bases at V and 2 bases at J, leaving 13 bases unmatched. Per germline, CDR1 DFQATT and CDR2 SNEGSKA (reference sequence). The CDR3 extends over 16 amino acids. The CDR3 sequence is CSAPTLRELPKNIQYF. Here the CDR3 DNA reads TGCAGTGCCCCCACCTTGCGGGAGTTACCCAAAAACATTCAGTACTTC.

The CDR3 DNA is TGTGCCAGCAGCCCTGGGAGGGAGGGGGAGCTGTTTTTT. It specifies CASSPGREGELFF. The chain combines TRBV7-3 with TRBJ2-2, with TRBD2 matching over 7 bases. The germline CDR1 and CDR2 sequences are SGHTA and FQGTGA. The CDR3 is 13 residues long. The J segment lost 8 bases and the V segment lost 5 bases, leaving 5 bases of the junction unmatched.

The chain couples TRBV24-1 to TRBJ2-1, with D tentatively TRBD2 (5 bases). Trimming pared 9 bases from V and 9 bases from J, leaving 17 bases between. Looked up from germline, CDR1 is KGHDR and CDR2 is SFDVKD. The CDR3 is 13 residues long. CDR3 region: CATASRAMGEQFF. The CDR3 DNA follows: TGTGCCACCGCTAGCCGGGCAATGGGTGAGCAGTTCTTC.

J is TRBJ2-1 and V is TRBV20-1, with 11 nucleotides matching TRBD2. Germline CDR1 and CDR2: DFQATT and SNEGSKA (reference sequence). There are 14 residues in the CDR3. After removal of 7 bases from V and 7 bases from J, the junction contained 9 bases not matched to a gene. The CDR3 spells CSGRGSGRANEQFF. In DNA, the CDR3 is TGCAGTGGACGGGGTAGCGGGAGGGCGAATGAGCAGTTCTTC.

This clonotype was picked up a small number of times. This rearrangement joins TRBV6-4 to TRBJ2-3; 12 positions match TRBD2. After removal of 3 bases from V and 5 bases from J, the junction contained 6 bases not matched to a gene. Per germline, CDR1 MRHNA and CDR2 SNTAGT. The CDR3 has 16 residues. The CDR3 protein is CASSDSSGGGEDTQYF. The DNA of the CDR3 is TGTGCCAGCAGTGATTCTAGCGGGGGGGGTGAAGATACGCAGTATTTT.

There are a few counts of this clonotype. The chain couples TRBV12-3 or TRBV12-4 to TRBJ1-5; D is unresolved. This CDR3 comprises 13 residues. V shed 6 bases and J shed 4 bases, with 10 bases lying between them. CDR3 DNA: TGTGCCAGCAGCTTACTTAGAAATCAGCCCCAGCATTTT. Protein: CASSLLRNQPQHF.

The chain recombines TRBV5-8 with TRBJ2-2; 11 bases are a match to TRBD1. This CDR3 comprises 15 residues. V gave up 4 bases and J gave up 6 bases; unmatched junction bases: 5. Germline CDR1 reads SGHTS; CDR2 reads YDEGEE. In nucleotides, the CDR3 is TGTGCCAGCAGCCCCCGGGACAGGGGGGCCGGGGAGCTGTTTTTT. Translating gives CASSPRDRGAGELFF.

CDR3 residues: CASSQKISSTDTQYF. The CDR3 bases are TGTGCCAGCAGCCAAAAGATATCTAGCACAGATACGCAGTATTTT. The chain uses TRBV4-2 and TRBJ2-3; D is unresolved. The CDR3 runs 15 residues. The germline V and J ends were trimmed by 2 bases and 0 bases, with 9 bases remaining between them. Germline values: CDR1 LGHNA, CDR2 YNFKEQ.

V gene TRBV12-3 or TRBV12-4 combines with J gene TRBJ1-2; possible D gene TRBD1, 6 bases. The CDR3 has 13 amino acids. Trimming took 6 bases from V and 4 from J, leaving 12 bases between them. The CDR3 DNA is TGTGCCAGCAGCCGCGGGGGGGCCTATGGCTACACCTTC. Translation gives CASSRGGAYGYTF.

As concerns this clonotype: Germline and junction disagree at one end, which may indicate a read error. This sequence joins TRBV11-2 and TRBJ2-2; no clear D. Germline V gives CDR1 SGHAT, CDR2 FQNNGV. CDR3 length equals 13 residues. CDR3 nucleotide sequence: TGTGCCAGCAGCCTAGACAAGGTGGAGAAGCTGTTTTTT. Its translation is CASSLDKVEKLFF.

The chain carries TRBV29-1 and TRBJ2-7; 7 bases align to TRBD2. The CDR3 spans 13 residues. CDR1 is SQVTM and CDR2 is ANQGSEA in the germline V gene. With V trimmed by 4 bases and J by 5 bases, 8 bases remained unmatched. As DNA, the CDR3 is TGCAGCGTTGTATCACGGGAGGTCGACGAGCAGTACTTC. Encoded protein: CSVVSREVDEQYF.

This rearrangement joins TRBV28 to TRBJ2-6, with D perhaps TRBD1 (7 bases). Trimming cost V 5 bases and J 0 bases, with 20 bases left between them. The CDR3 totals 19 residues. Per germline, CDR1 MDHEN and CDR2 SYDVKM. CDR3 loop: CASSHYRGLTDSGANVLTF. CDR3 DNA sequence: TGTGCCAGCAGTCACTACAGGGGACTGACTGACTCTGGGGCCAACGTCCTGACTTTC. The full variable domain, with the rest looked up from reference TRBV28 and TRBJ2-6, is DVKVTQSSRYLVKRTGEKVFLECVQDMDHENMFWYRQDPGLGLRLIYFSYDVKMKEKGDIPEGYSVSREKKERFSLILESASTNQTSMYLCASSHYRGLTDSGANVLTFGAGSRLTVL.

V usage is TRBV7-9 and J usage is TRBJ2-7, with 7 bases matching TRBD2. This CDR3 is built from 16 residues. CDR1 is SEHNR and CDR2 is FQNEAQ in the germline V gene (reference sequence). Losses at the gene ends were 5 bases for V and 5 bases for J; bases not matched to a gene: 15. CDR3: CASSPSGMKGLHEQYF. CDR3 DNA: TGTGCCAGCAGCCCCAGCGGGATGAAAGGGCTCCACGAGCAGTACTTC.

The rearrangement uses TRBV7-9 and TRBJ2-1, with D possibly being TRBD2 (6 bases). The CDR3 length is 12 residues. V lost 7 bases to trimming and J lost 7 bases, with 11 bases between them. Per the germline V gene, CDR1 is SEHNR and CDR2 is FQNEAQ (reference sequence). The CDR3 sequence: CASTMRENEQFF. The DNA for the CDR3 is TGTGCCAGCACCATGCGGGAAAATGAGCAGTTCTTC.